The TCR beta chain described here comes from a study of T cells in Graves' hyperthyroidism and ophthalmopathy. Looking at the study overall: Sampling of peripheral blood happened at initial diagnosis, prior to any treatment. Study observations and caveats: In the blood, most expanded thyroid clonotypes above 0.001 appeared as well.

A 10 ml volume of fresh peripheral blood provided the PBMCs. Concerning this clonotype: Antigen: not known.

The investigators amplified TCR beta CDR3 regions from RNA transcripts. With the HTBI primer set, the TCR CDR3 went through a first round of RT-PCR. TCRdb called the multiplex PCR reads again in MiXCR, with one record for every CDR3 protein. The table records about 400,000 distinct CDR3 sequences, around 15% of them present only once. The germline gives CDR1 LNHNV, CDR2 YYDKDF (reference sequence). The CDR3 has 14 amino acids. The germline V and J ends were trimmed by 4 bases and 4 bases, with 13 bases remaining between them. Sequencing was performed on blood. The source of this sequence is a man aged 45 to 65 with Graves' ophthalmopathy. The J gene is TRBJ1-2, the V gene TRBV15; D is undetermined. CDR3 bases: TGTGCCACCAGCACAGGTACAGCCCTCTATGGCTACACCTTC. Protein: CATSTGTALYGYTF. The complete variable domain, with remaining parts taken from reference TRBV15 and TRBJ1-2, reads DAMVIQNPRYQVTQFGKPVTLSCSQTLNHNVMYWYQQKSSQAPKLLFHYYDKDFNNEADTPDNFQSRRPNTSFCFLDIRSPGLGDTAMYLCATSTGTALYGYTFGSGTRLTVV.